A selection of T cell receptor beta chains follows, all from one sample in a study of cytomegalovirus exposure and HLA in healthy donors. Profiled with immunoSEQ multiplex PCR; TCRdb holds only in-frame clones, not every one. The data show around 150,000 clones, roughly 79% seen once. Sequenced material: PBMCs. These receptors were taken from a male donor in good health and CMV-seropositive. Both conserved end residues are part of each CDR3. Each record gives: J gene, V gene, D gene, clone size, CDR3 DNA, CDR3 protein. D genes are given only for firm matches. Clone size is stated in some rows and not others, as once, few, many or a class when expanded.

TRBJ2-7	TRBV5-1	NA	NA	TGCGCCAGCAGCTTAGAACAATACGAGCAGTACTTC	CASSLEQYEQYF
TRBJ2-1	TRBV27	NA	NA	TGTGCCAGCAGTTTAGCGGGGAGCTCCTACAATGAGCAGTTCTTC	CASSLAGSSYNEQFF
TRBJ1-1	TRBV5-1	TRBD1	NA	TGCGCCAGCAACACCGGGACAGGGGATACTGAAGCTTTCTTT	CASNTGTGDTEAFF
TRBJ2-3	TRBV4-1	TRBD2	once	TGCGCCAGCAGCCAAGGGGGGGGTTACACAGATACGCAGTATTTT	CASSQGGGYTDTQYF
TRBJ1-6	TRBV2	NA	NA	TGTGACAGCAGTGTGGGACTGGGCAGTAATTCACCCCTCCACTTT	CDSSVGLGSNSPLHF
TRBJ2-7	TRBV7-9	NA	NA	TGTGCCAGCAGCCACGGAGGAATCGACGAGCAGTACTTC	CASSHGGIDEQYF
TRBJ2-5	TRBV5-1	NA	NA	TGCGCCAGCAGCTTCAGGGGGGCGCAAGAGACCCAGTACTTC	CASSFRGAQETQYF
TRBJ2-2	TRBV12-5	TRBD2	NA	TGTGCTAGTGGCACTCTAGCGGGGGCAATCGGGGAGCTGTTTTTT	CASGTLAGAIGELFF
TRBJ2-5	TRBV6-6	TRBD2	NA	TGTGCCAGCAGTTATTCTAGCGGGGGACAAGAGACCCAGTACTTC	CASSYSSGGQETQYF
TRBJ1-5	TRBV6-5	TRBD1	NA	TGTGCCAGCAGTCCCGACAGGGGGCAGAATCAGCCCCAGCATTTT	CASSPDRGQNQPQHF
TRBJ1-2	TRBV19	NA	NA	TGTGCCAGTTGGGGCGCAGATGGCTACACCTTC	CASWGADGYTF
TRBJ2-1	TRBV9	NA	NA	TGTGCCAGCAGCGCTCAAAACTTTAATGAGCAGTTCTTC	CASSAQNFNEQFF
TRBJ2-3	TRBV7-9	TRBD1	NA	TGTGCCAGCAGCTTATGGGACAGAGGTGGCCATACGCAGTATTTT	CASSLWDRGGHTQYF
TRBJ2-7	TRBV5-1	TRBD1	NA	TGCGCCAGCAGCTTGGGACAGGGGGTAATCTACGAGCAGTACTTC	CASSLGQGVIYEQYF
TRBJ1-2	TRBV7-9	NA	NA	TGTGCCAGCAGCTTAGGCGGATCCTCTAACTATGGCTACACCTTC	CASSLGGSSNYGYTF
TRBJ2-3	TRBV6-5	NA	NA	TGTGCCAGCAGTTTCCAGGCGGGGGCCACAGATACGCAGTATTTT	CASSFQAGATDTQYF
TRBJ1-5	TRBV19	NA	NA	TGTGCCAGTAGTTATAGGGGGTATAGCAATCAGCCCCAGCATTTT	CASSYRGYSNQPQHF
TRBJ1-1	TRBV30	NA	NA	TGTGCCTGTAAGAGGGTACAAGCTTTCTTT	CACKRVQAFF
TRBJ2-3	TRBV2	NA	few	TGTGCCAGCCAACAGGAGGGGAGCACAGATACGCAGTATTTT	CASQQEGSTDTQYF
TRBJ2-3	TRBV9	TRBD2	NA	TGTGCCAGCAGCGTAGCCCCCCAGGGTAGCGGGGGAAGCACAGATACGCAGTATTTT	CASSVAPQGSGGSTDTQYF
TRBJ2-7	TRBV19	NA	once	TGTGCCAGTAGTATAGTTCCAGCGCTCACCTACGAGCAGTACTTC	CASSIVPALTYEQYF
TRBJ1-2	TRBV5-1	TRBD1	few	TGCGCCAGCAGCCCGACAGGGGCATGGTATGGCTACACCTTC	CASSPTGAWYGYTF
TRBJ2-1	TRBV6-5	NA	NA	TGTGCCAGCAGTTACTCTGGGACAGAGCAGTTCTTC	CASSYSGTEQFF
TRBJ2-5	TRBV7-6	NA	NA	TGTGCCAGCAGCGTCTCCCAAGAGACCCAGTACTTC	CASSVSQETQYF
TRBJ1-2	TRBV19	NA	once	TGTGCCAGTATGAAGTTCGCCGGGGATGGCTACACCTTC	CASMKFAGDGYTF
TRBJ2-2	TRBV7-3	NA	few	TGTGCCAGCAGCTTACGCCGGGACACCGGGGAGCTGTTTTTT	CASSLRRDTGELFF
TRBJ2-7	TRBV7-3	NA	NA	TGTGCCAGCAGCCTTCAACAGGGCTACGAGCAGTACTTC	CASSLQQGYEQYF
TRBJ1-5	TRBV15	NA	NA	TGTGCCACAATGGCGGGGTACGGCAATCAGCCCCAGCATTTT	CATMAGYGNQPQHF
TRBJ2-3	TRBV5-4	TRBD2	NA	TGTGCCAGCAGCAGGATGACTAGCGGGTCAGATACGCAGTATTTT	CASSRMTSGSDTQYF
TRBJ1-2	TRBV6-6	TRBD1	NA	TGTGCCAGCAGTTACTACGACAGGGGAAAAGATGGCTACACCTTC	CASSYYDRGKDGYTF
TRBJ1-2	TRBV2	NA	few	TGTGCCAGCAGTGAAACCTTGGGGAGGGCTGGCTACACCTTC	CASSETLGRAGYTF
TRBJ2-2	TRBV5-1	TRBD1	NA	TGCGCCAGCAGCACGGGGGACAGGGAAACCGGGGAGCTGTTTTTT	CASSTGDRETGELFF
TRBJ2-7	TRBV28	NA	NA	TGTGCCAGCAGTTTTTACCCTCGGCAGCGGCAGTACTTC	CASSFYPRQRQYF
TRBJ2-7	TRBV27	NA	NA	TGTGCCAGCAGTTTACGCAGGGGGGTAGCCTACGAGCAGTACTTC	CASSLRRGVAYEQYF
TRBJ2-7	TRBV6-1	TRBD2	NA	TGTGCCAGCAGTGAAGGGGCAGCGGGGGTGATCTACGAGCAGTACTTC	CASSEGAAGVIYEQYF
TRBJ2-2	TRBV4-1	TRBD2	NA	TGCGCCAGCAGCCAACATCTAGCGGAGACCGGGGAGCTGTTTTTT	CASSQHLAETGELFF
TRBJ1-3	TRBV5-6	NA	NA	TGTGCCAGCAGCTTTTGGGCGGGGACTATTTCCTCTGGAAACACCATATATTTT	CASSFWAGTISSGNTIYF
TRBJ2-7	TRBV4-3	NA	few	TGCGCCAGCAGCCCGAGGACTGGCACCTCCTACGAGCAGTACTTC	CASSPRTGTSYEQYF
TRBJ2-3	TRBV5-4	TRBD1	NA	TGTGCCAGCAGCTCGGCCGGACAGGGAGATACGCAGTATTTT	CASSSAGQGDTQYF
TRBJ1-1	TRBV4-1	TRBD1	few	TGCGCCAGCAGCCGCGGACAGGGAGTGAACACTGAAGCTTTCTTT	CASSRGQGVNTEAFF
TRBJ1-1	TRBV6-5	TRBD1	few	TGTGCCAGCAGTTATTCGGGCAGGGGGACTGAAGCTTTCTTT	CASSYSGRGTEAFF
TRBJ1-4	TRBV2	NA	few	TGTGCCAGCAGATACAGCCCAACTAATGAAAAACTGTTTTTT	CASRYSPTNEKLFF
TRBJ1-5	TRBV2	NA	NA	TGTGCCAGCAGTGCGGTTCGCGGGGCAGTGGATCAGCCCCAGCATTTT	CASSAVRGAVDQPQHF
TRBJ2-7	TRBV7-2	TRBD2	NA	TGTGCCAGCAGCTTACGGACTAGCCGGTACGAGCAGTACTTC	CASSLRTSRYEQYF
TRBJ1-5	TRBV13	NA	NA	TGTGCCAGCAGCTTAGGGCCGACAGACAATCAGCCCCAGCATTTT	CASSLGPTDNQPQHF
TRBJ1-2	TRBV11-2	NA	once	TGTGCCAGCAGCTTAGTGCGGGGGCTAGGCTACACCTTC	CASSLVRGLGYTF
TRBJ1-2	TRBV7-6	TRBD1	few	TGTGCCAGCAGCCTGGGACAGGACTATGGCTACACCTTC	CASSLGQDYGYTF
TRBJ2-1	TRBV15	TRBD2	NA	TGTGCCACCAGCTTTTCTAGCGGGGTGCGTGATGAGCAGTTCTTC	CATSFSSGVRDEQFF
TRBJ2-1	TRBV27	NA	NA	TGTGCCAGCACCTCCCTCGAGGCGGCCAATGAGCAGTTCTTC	CASTSLEAANEQFF
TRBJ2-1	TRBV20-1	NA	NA	TGCAGTGCAGCCGACTACAATGAGCAGTTCTTC	CSAADYNEQFF
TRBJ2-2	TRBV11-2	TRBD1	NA	TGTGCCAGCAGCCCGCTGACAGGGCGCACCGGGGAGCTGTTTTTT	CASSPLTGRTGELFF
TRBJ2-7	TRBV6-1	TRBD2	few	TGTGCCAGCAGTCAAAGTAGCGGGGGGGCCAACGAGCAGTACTTC	CASSQSSGGANEQYF
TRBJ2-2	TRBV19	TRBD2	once	TGTGCCAGTAGTATAGGGGCTAGCGGGCGCGGGGAGCTGTTTTTT	CASSIGASGRGELFF
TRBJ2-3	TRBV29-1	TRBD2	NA	TGCAGCGTTACCAGCGGGGACACAGATACGCAGTATTTT	CSVTSGDTDTQYF
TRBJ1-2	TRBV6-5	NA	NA	TGTGCCAGCAGTTACGAGGTGAACTATGGCTACACCTTC	CASSYEVNYGYTF
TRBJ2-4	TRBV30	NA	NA	TGTGCCTGGAGTGTGGACAGATTTAAAGCCAAAAACATTCAGTACTTC	CAWSVDRFKAKNIQYF
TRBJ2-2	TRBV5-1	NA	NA	TGCGCCAGCAGCTTGGGGCACGCCGGGGAGCTGTTTTTT	CASSLGHAGELFF
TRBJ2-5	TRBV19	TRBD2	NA	TGTGCCAGCTCCCACCCCCTTAGCGGGGGGTTGGAGACCCAGTACTTC	CASSHPLSGGLETQYF
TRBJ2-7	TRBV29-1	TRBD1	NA	TGCAGCGTCTCTCGGGGGCCCGGGACAGGGGGGTCAAAAGAGCAGTACTTC	CSVSRGPGTGGSKEQYF
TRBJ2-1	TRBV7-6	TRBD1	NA	TGTGCCAGCAGCTCGTACCGGGACAGATCCTACAATGAGCAGTTCTTC	CASSSYRDRSYNEQFF